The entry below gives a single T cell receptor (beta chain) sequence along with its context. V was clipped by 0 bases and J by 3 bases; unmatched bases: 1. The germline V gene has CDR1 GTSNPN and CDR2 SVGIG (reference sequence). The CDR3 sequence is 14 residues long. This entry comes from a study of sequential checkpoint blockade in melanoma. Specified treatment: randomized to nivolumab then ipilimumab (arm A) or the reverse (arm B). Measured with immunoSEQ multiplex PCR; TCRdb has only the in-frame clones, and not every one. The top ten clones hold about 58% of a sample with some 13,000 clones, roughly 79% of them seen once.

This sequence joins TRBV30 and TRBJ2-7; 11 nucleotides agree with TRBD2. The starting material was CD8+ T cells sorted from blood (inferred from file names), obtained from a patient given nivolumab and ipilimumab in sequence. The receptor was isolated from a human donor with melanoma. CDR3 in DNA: TGTGCCTGGAGTGTACTAGCGGGAGACTACGAGCAGTACTTC. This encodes CAWSVLAGDYEQYF.